A single sample is the source of the 22 T cell receptor beta chains below, sequenced in a study of response to subunit inactivated influenza vaccine. TCRdb recomputed calls from the RT-PCR reads with MiXCR, one row per CDR3 protein. The sample lists approximately 700,000 distinct CDR3 sequences, more than 11% seen once, with roughly 6.4% in the top ten. This material consisted of PBMCs from blood, taken around 14 days before vaccination. The receptors originated from a man aged 45 to 65 who received an inactivated influenza vaccine.

V gene TRBV24-1 combines with J gene TRBJ2-1; D unclear. CDR1 is KGHDR, CDR2 SFDVKD, per germline. Trimming left V 6 bases short and J 4 bases short, with 6 bases between. The CDR3 is 12 residues long. The CDR3 protein is CATSSRYNEQFF. The CDR3 nucleotides read TGTGCCACCAGTAGTCGGTACAATGAGCAGTTCTTC.

CDR3 residues: CASSPRGSGAYEQYF. The CDR3 DNA is TGTGCCAGCAGCCCCCGAGGTAGCGGAGCCTACGAGCAGTACTTC. The chain uses TRBV7-2 and TRBJ2-7, with a possible D match to TRBD2 (6 bases). V shed 5 bases and J shed 2 bases, with 16 bases lying between them. This CDR3 has 15 amino acids. Germline V gene lookup returns CDR1 SGHTA and CDR2 FQGNSA.

The J gene is TRBJ2-1, the V gene TRBV7-9, with D tentatively TRBD1 (6 bases). This CDR3 contains 14 residues. Germline V lookup: CDR1 SEHNR, CDR2 FQNEAQ (reference sequence). The germline V and J ends were trimmed by 6 bases and 7 bases, with 16 bases remaining between them. The CDR3 bases are TGTGCCAGCAGTTTTCAGGGGTTGGTAAATGAGCAGTTCTTC. Protein: CASSFQGLVNEQFF.

V usage is TRBV30 and J usage is TRBJ2-1; TRBD1 matches at 7 bases. Trimming took 1 base from V and 3 from J; bases not matched to a gene: 9. Germline V lookup: CDR1 GTSNPN, CDR2 SVGIG (reference sequence). The CDR3 runs to 16 residues. In nucleotides, the CDR3 is TGTGCCTGGAGTGCCCTCCCAGGGACAGTCTACAATGAGCAGTTCTTC. Translation: CAWSALPGTVYNEQFF.

The rearrangement uses TRBV7-9 and TRBJ2-7; D might be TRBD2 (5 bases). The germline CDR1 and CDR2 sequences are SEHNR and FQNEAQ (reference sequence). Trimming stripped 1 base from V and 6 bases from J, with 13 bases between. This CDR3 comprises 14 residues. The CDR3 is CASSLVSRGSEQYF. Here the CDR3 DNA reads TGTGCCAGCAGCTTAGTTAGCCGTGGGAGCGAGCAGTACTTC.

V is TRBV6-1 and J is TRBJ2-3; 9 nucleotides align to TRBD1. CDR3 size: 16 residues. J gave up 4 bases and V 6 bases, and 11 bases lay outside the gene matches. From germline, CDR1 is MNHNS and CDR2 SASEGT. The CDR3 is CASSTGQGMSADTQYF. DNA of the CDR3: TGTGCCAGCAGCACCGGACAGGGGATGAGCGCAGATACGCAGTATTTT.

The chain joins TRBV3-1 to TRBJ2-2; D remains ambiguous. The V and J ends lost 0 bases and 4 bases respectively, with 9 bases between them. Germline CDR1 LGHDT, CDR2 YNNKEL (reference sequence). The CDR3 has 15 residues. The DNA for the CDR3 is TGTGCCAGCAGCCAAGATTCCTTGGGCACCGGGGAGCTGTTTTTT. Protein: CASSQDSLGTGELFF.

This clonotype appeared a few times. The chain employs TRBV6-2 or TRBV6-3 and TRBJ1-5; D unclear. Germline V gene lookup returns CDR1 MNHEY and CDR2 SVGEGT. Trimming left V 3 bases short and J 5 bases short, with 8 bases between. This CDR3 comprises 13 residues. The CDR3, as DNA: TGTGCCAGCAGTTATTCGGGATATCAGCCCCAGCATTTT. Its translation: CASSYSGYQPQHF.

Only a few counts were recorded for this clonotype. V usage is TRBV12-3 or TRBV12-4 and J usage is TRBJ2-4, with a possible D match to TRBD2 (6 bases). The V gene lost 5 bases and the J gene lost 3 bases, with 14 bases spanning the gap. The CDR3 runs 15 residues. The CDR3 region has the DNA TGTGCCAGCAGTGGGACGGGAGACTACAAAAACATTCAGTACTTC. This sequence encodes CASSGTGDYKNIQYF.

This clonotype was seen only once. The chain uses TRBV18 and TRBJ1-1; D not certain. Trimming cost V 1 base and J 4 bases, with 4 bases left between them. The CDR3 has 12 residues. Germline CDR1 KGHSH, CDR2 LQKENI. The CDR3 DNA sequence: TGTGCCAGCTCACCACAGACCACTGAAGCTTTCTTT. It specifies CASSPQTTEAFF.

The chain joins TRBV20-1 to TRBJ2-2; tentative D call: TRBD1 (6 bases). The length of the CDR3 is 14 residues. Germline V gene sequence: CDR1 DFQATT, CDR2 SNEGSKA (reference sequence). V was pared by 6 bases and J by 1 base, with 12 bases between. This CDR3 reads CSAQGPLNTGELFF. As DNA, the CDR3 is TGCAGTGCCCAGGGGCCGTTGAACACCGGGGAGCTGTTTTTT.

The table lists this clonotype with a few counts. The rearrangement joins TRBV5-1 to TRBJ2-1; TRBD2 is a possible D gene (7 bases). This CDR3 is built from 15 residues. V was pared by 4 bases and J by 3 bases, with 14 bases between. CDR1 and CDR2 from the germline V gene are SGHRS and YFSETQ. DNA for the CDR3: TGCGCCAGCAGCACCGGGGGCGGGGGCTACAATGAGCAGTTCTTC. This sequence encodes CASSTGGGGYNEQFF.

As concerns this clonotype: The missing conserved phenylalanine or tryptophan at the end of this CDR3 makes a read error likely. The chain is built from TRBV7-9 and TRBJ2-1; weak D call: TRBD2 (5 bases). From germline, CDR1 is SEHNR and CDR2 FQNEAQ (reference sequence). The CDR3 runs to 16 residues. Trimming removed 5 bases from V and 7 bases from J, with 21 bases in between. This CDR3 is CASSRPVGPGMNEQFL. CDR3 sequence (DNA): TGTGCCAGCAGCCGACCCGTAGGTCCGGGGATGAATGAGCAGTTCTTA.

Ten or more counts support this clonotype. The chain recombines TRBV7-9 with TRBJ2-2; D gene uncertain. CDR1 SEHNR and CDR2 FQNEAQ come from the germline V gene (reference sequence). The CDR3 is 12 residues long. V lost 7 bases and J lost 2, with 5 bases in between. The CDR3 bases are TGTGCCAGCACAGAAAACACCGGGGAGCTGTTTTTT. Its translation is CASTENTGELFF.

This clonotype was detected a few times. The CDR3 reads CAVRRSSGLYGYTF. CDR3 coding DNA: TGTGCCGTGAGGAGGTCCTCCGGATTATATGGCTACACCTTC. The V and J genes are TRBV12-3 or TRBV12-4 and TRBJ1-2; D uncertain. V was clipped by 11 bases and J by 5 bases, with 21 bases between them. The CDR3 length is 14 residues.

This clonotype came up many times. The chain recombines TRBV12-3 or TRBV12-4 with TRBJ2-7; 9 bases are shared with TRBD2. The junction had 6 bases not matched to a gene; V was cut back by 6 bases and J by 3 bases. CDR3 size: 14 residues. The CDR3 region is CASREGTSSYEQYF. The DNA of the CDR3 is TGTGCCAGCAGAGAGGGGACTAGCAGCTACGAGCAGTACTTC.

There are a few counts of this clonotype. V gene TRBV12-3 or TRBV12-4 combines with J gene TRBJ1-4; D gene ambiguous. This CDR3 is 12 amino acids long. V dropped 5 bases and J dropped 4 bases, with 5 bases sitting between them. The DNA for the CDR3 is TGTGCCAGCAGTGACTATAATGAAAAACTGTTTTTT. Amino acid sequence: CASSDYNEKLFF.

This clonotype was recorded a few times. The chain employs TRBV7-9 and TRBJ2-1; D is possibly TRBD2 (6 bases). CDR3 size: 15 residues. The V end lost 1 base, the J end lost 9 bases, and 16 bases lay between the germline ends. The germline V gene encodes CDR1 SEHNR and CDR2 FQNEAQ (reference sequence). The CDR3 is CASSLGTRTEGEQFF. The CDR3 bases are TGTGCCAGCAGCTTAGGAACTAGAACGGAGGGTGAGCAGTTCTTC.

Only a few counts were recorded for this clonotype. The chain uses TRBV20-1 and TRBJ1-2; D remains ambiguous. Germline CDR1 is DFQATT and CDR2 is SNEGSKA (reference sequence). V shed 4 bases and J shed 0 bases, with 9 bases lying between them. The CDR3 is made up of 13 amino acids. The CDR3 coding sequence is TGCAGTGCTACTGCTTTTGCTAACTATGGCTACACCTTC. Translation: CSATAFANYGYTF.

This clonotype was counted a few times. This chain connects TRBV15 to TRBJ2-1; D is undetermined. The CDR3 runs 16 residues. The V gene's germline CDR1 is LNHNV and CDR2 YYDKDF (reference sequence). Trimming took 0 bases from V and 10 from J, leaving 19 bases between them. The DNA of the CDR3 is TGTGCCACCAGCAGAGATGACCGGGCAGGAGAAGGGGAGCAGTTCTTC. Translated, it gives CATSRDDRAGEGEQFF.

At least ten counts were recorded for this clonotype. This rearrangement joins TRBV20-1 to TRBJ2-1; the D call may be TRBD1 or TRBD2 (6 bases each). V dropped 6 bases and J dropped 8 bases, with 23 bases sitting between them. This CDR3 is built from 15 residues. Germline V gene data show CDR1 as DFQATT and CDR2 as SNEGSKA (reference sequence). The CDR3 sequence: CSAVGGTWSIDEQFF. DNA of the CDR3: TGCAGTGCAGTGGGGGGCACTTGGAGTATCGATGAGCAGTTCTTC.

In its sample, this clonotype was seen a few times. V is TRBV5-5 and J is TRBJ2-7; D call uncertain. CDR3 length: 15 amino acids. Germline V gives CDR1 SGHKS, CDR2 YYEKEE (reference sequence). V gave up 0 bases and J gave up 6 bases, with 16 bases separating them. CDR3 sequence: CASSLEAQAIGEQYF. CDR3 in DNA: TGTGCCAGCAGCTTGGAGGCGCAGGCGATAGGCGAGCAGTACTTC. Complete variable domain (other parts from reference TRBV5-5 and TRBJ2-7): DAGVTQSPTHLIKTRGQQVTLRCSPISGHKSVSWYQQVLGQGPQFIFQYYEKEERGRGNFPDRFSARQFPNYSSELNVNALLLGDSALYLCASSLEAQAIGEQYFGPGTRLTVT.